The 13 T cell receptor beta chains reported below all come from one sample, sequenced in a study of a mutant IDH1 vaccine in newly diagnosed glioma. The time point is: baseline, week 1 (first vaccination visit). Described treatment: pre-vaccination baseline after standard-of-care therapy. Sequenced by immunoSEQ multiplex PCR; TCRdb stores in-frame clones only, minus some. This table has 75,000 to 100,000 clones, approximately 90% appearing once. The specimen comprised PBMCs, sampled from a glioma patient treated with radiotherapy, temozolomide or both. These receptors were obtained from a woman aged 45 to 65 with glioma.

The chain carries TRBV7-8 and TRBJ2-1, with 9 nucleotides matching TRBD2. Germline loops: CDR1 SGHVS, CDR2 FQNEAQ. The ends lost 4 bases at V and 4 bases at J; junction bases unmatched: 11. CDR3 size: 17 residues. CDR3 sequence (DNA): TGTGCCAGCAGCTCCTTAAGGGGTAGCGGGAGTTACAATGAGCAGTTCTTC. Translation: CASSSLRGSGSYNEQFF.

The rearrangement uses TRBV6-1 and TRBJ2-1; no definite D call. Germline V gene data show CDR1 as MNHNS and CDR2 as SASEGT. Trimming left V 0 bases short and J 9 bases short, with 9 bases between. The CDR3 covers 13 residues. The CDR3 bases are TGTGCCAGCAGTGAAGCGCCCGGTAGTGAGCAGTTCTTC. Amino acid sequence: CASSEAPGSEQFF.

V usage is TRBV28 and J usage is TRBJ2-5, with TRBD2 identical over 7 bases. Germline V lookup: CDR1 MDHEN, CDR2 SYDVKM. This CDR3 has 12 amino acids. V lost 6 bases and J lost 5; bases outside the gene matches: 3. The CDR3 reads CASSQRDETQYF. The CDR3 DNA reads as TGTGCCAGCAGCCAGCGGGATGAGACCCAGTACTTC.

CDR3 in DNA: TGTGCCAGCAGCTCCCGCGGGGACTACGAGCAGTACTTC. Encoded protein: CASSSRGDYEQYF. The chain is built from TRBV9 and TRBJ2-7; D might be TRBD2 (6 bases). The germline V gene encodes CDR1 SGDLS and CDR2 YYNGEE. The CDR3 has 13 residues. Trimming took off 4 bases at V and 3 bases at J, with 11 bases between the two ends.

V and J are TRBV7-2 and TRBJ1-6; D perhaps matches TRBD1 (6 bases). Trimming took 3 bases from V and 6 from J, leaving 9 bases between them. The CDR3 consists of 14 residues. Per the germline V gene, CDR1 is SGHTA and CDR2 is FQGNSA. The CDR3 protein is CASSLAGVNSPLHF. The CDR3 DNA follows: TGTGCCAGCAGCTTGGCAGGGGTTAATTCACCCCTCCACTTT.

This clone occurred once. The rearrangement uses TRBV5-4 and TRBJ2-2; maybe TRBD2 (7 bases). The CDR3 has 16 residues. Germline V lookup: CDR1 SGHNT, CDR2 YYREEE (reference sequence). The V gene lost 2 bases and the J gene lost 0 bases, with 11 bases spanning the gap. DNA for the CDR3: TGTGCCAGCAGCTTAGGGGGGAGGGCGAACACCGGGGAGCTGTTTTTT. Amino acid sequence: CASSLGGRANTGELFF.

The chain links TRBV6-5 to TRBJ1-4; D is unclear. CDR3 length equals 13 residues. The V end lost 10 bases, the J end lost 6 bases, and 15 bases lay between the germline ends. Germline loops: CDR1 MNHEY, CDR2 SVGAGI. The CDR3 nucleotides read TGTGCCACCAGAGGCAGGAGGGATGAAAAACTGTTTTTT. Amino acids: CATRGRRDEKLFF.

The CDR3 DNA sequence: TGTGCCTGGAGTGTTTACAGACAGAACACCGGGGAGCTGTTTTTT. Protein: CAWSVYRQNTGELFF. V and J are TRBV30 and TRBJ2-2; D is uncertain. The V end was cut by 0 bases, the J end by 1 base, with 9 bases between. Germline CDR1 is GTSNPN and CDR2 is SVGIG (reference sequence). CDR3 length: 15 amino acids.

Concerning this clone itself: Sequence at one end of the junction differs from germline and may be a read error. The identical CDR3 is also encoded by other nucleotide sequences in the sample. This chain connects TRBV7-9 to TRBJ2-7; D is ambiguous. The CDR3 has 13 amino acids. Per the germline V gene, CDR1 is SEHNR and CDR2 is FQNEAQ (reference sequence). In DNA form, the CDR3 reads TGTGCCAGCAGTTTAGTTAGCTCCTACGAGCAGTACTTC. Translating it yields CASSLVSSYEQYF.

This clone was seen just once. The genes are TRBV10-1 and TRBJ2-4; tentatively, D is TRBD1 or TRBD2 (5 bases each). CDR1 is WNHNN and CDR2 is SYGVQD in the germline V gene (reference sequence). Trimming pared 5 bases from V and 8 bases from J, leaving 13 bases between. The CDR3 has 13 amino acids. CDR3 DNA: TGCGCCAGCAGTAAAAGCATGGGGGACATTCAGTACTTC. Residues: CASSKSMGDIQYF.

The chain employs TRBV6-1 and TRBJ2-3; 9 bases fit TRBD2. J was trimmed by 0 bases and V by 4 bases; bases with no gene match: 2. The CDR3 covers 15 residues. Germline V gene sequence: CDR1 MNHNS, CDR2 SASEGT. The CDR3, as DNA: TGTGCCAGCAGTGCACTAGCGGGTAGCACAGATACGCAGTATTTT. Its protein product is CASSALAGSTDTQYF.

V is TRBV30 and J is TRBJ1-6; D possibly corresponds to TRBD1 (6 bases). The CDR3 covers 13 residues. Germline assignment: CDR1 GTSNPN and CDR2 SVGIG (reference sequence). Trimming stripped 2 bases from V and 7 bases from J, with 9 bases between. The CDR3 is CAWSRGNNSPLHF. For the CDR3, the DNA is TGTGCCTGGAGTAGGGGGAACAATTCACCCCTCCACTTT.

This chain links TRBV28 with TRBJ2-1; D tentatively fits TRBD1 or TRBD2 (5 bases each). The germline CDR1 and CDR2 sequences are MDHEN and SYDVKM. V lost 5 bases, J lost 1 base, and 27 bases lay in between. CDR3 length equals 20 residues. Here the CDR3 reads CASSPLGWQGTLGSYNEQFF. CDR3 bases: TGTGCCAGCAGTCCTCTTGGCTGGCAGGGAACACTAGGATCCTACAATGAGCAGTTCTTC. The whole variable domain, remainder taken from reference TRBV28 and TRBJ2-1, is DVKVTQSSRYLVKRTGEKVFLECVQDMDHENMFWYRQDPGLGLRLIYFSYDVKMKEKGDIPEGYSVSREKKERFSLILESASTNQTSMYLCASSPLGWQGTLGSYNEQFFGPGTRLTVL.